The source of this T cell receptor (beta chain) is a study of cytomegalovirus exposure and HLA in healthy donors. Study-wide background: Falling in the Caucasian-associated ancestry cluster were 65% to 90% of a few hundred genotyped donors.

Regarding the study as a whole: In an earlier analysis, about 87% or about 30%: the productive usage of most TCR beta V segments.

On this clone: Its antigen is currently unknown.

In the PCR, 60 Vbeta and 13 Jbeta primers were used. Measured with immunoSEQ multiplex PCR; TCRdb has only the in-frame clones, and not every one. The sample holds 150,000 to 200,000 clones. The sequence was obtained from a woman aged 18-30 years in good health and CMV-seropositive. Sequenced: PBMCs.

CDR3 region: CATSRDYPRTDTQYF. The CDR3, as DNA: TGTGCCACCAGCAGAGACTACCCACGCACAGATACGCAGTATTTT. V usage is TRBV15 and J usage is TRBJ2-3; D remains unclear. The CDR3 loop spans 15 amino acids. Germline V gene lookup returns CDR1 LNHNV and CDR2 YYDKDF (reference sequence). V lost 0 bases to trimming and J lost 1 base, with 8 bases between them.